Listed here are 29 T cell receptor beta chains from one sample, sequenced in a study of blood T cell repertoires in COVID-19. The data were produced by immunoSEQ multiplex PCR, yet TCRdb's version contains in-frame clones alone and is incomplete. The sample includes a few hundred thousand clones, about 91% of them seen just once. Material for sequencing was peripheral blood. These TCRs come from a woman aged 55-69 years with acute or convalescent COVID-19.

This rearrangement joins TRBV10-3 to TRBJ2-1; a possible D gene is TRBD2 (5 bases). Germline V gene sequence: CDR1 ENHRY, CDR2 SYGVKD. The CDR3 spans 15 residues. V was trimmed by 8 bases and J by 0 bases, leaving 14 bases between them. CDR3 in DNA: TGTGCCATCGCGGAGAGGGTTAGCTCCTACAATGAGCAGTTCTTC. Amino acid sequence: CAIAERVSSYNEQFF.

This chain links TRBV7-2 with TRBJ2-7; 9 positions match TRBD2. V lost 6 bases and J lost 3; bases outside the gene matches: 9. The CDR3 spans 15 residues. Germline loops: CDR1 SGHTA, CDR2 FQGNSA. CDR3 coding DNA: TGTGCCAGCAGTTTTGGACTAGCGAACAACTACGAGCAGTACTTC. Translating it yields CASSFGLANNYEQYF.

The rearrangement joins TRBV28 to TRBJ2-2, with 8 bases identical to TRBD1. Germline V lookup: CDR1 MDHEN, CDR2 SYDVKM. J was trimmed by 0 bases and V by 5 bases; bases with no gene match: 8. The CDR3 spans 17 residues. For the CDR3, the DNA is TGTGCCAGCAGTCTGCCGACAGGGGCCTCGAACACCGGGGAGCTGTTTTTT. It yields the protein CASSLPTGASNTGELFF.

The rearrangement uses TRBV27 and TRBJ1-4; D not resolved. CDR1 is MNHEY, CDR2 SMNVEV, per germline (reference sequence). This CDR3 comprises 18 residues. The ends were cut back, 6 bases at V and 3 bases at J, with 23 bases in the middle. CDR3 in amino acids: CASSPFIKRVPANEKLFF. The CDR3 DNA sequence: TGTGCCAGCAGCCCCTTTATTAAGCGGGTGCCGGCTAATGAAAAACTGTTTTTT.

This chain connects TRBV11-2 to TRBJ1-3, with TRBD1 matching over 9 bases. Germline CDR1 and CDR2: SGHAT and FQNNGV. Trimming took 5 bases from V and 0 from J; bases not matched to a gene: 14. This CDR3 region has 19 residues. Written as DNA, the CDR3 is TGTGCCAGCAGCCATCCACGGGACAGGGAAATTATCTCTGGAAACACCATATATTTT. Encoded protein: CASSHPRDREIISGNTIYF.

V is TRBV29-1 and J is TRBJ2-5; D might be TRBD2 (6 bases). The germline gives CDR1 SQVTM, CDR2 ANQGSEA. The CDR3 length is 14 residues. V shed 3 bases and J shed 1 base, with 12 bases lying between them. The CDR3 sequence is CSVEGRFGQETQYF. CDR3 sequence (DNA): TGCAGCGTTGAGGGGAGGTTCGGCCAAGAGACCCAGTACTTC. Using reference TRBV29-1 and TRBJ2-5 for the parts outside the CDR3, the full variable domain is SAVISQKPSRDICQRGTSLTIQCQVDSQVTMMFWYRQQPGQSLTLIATANQGSEATYESGFVIDKFPISRPNLTFSTLTVSNMSPEDSSIYLCSVEGRFGQETQYFGPGTRLLVL.

The V call is TRBV2, the J call TRBJ1-1, with D unresolved. CDR1 is SNHLY, CDR2 FYNNEI, per germline. CDR3 length: 13 residues. Trimming removed 6 bases from V and 0 bases from J, with 8 bases in between. CDR3 in amino acids: CASRSYVNTEAFF. In nucleotides, the CDR3 is TGTGCCAGCAGGAGCTACGTGAACACTGAAGCTTTCTTT.

The CDR3 nucleotides are TGTGCCAGCAGTGCATTCAGGTCCCACACCGGGGAGCTGTTTTTT. This sequence encodes CASSAFRSHTGELFF. The V call is TRBV28, the J call TRBJ2-2; D unclear. The V and J ends lost 5 bases and 3 bases respectively, with 13 bases between them. CDR1 is MDHEN and CDR2 is SYDVKM in the germline V gene. This CDR3 has 15 amino acids.

The chain combines TRBV14 with TRBJ1-5; D not certain. The CDR3 length is 13 residues. Looked up from germline, CDR1 is SGHDN and CDR2 is FVKESK. V was trimmed by 6 bases and J by 3 bases, leaving 9 bases between them. CDR3 sequence reads: CASSPGLNQPQHF. The CDR3 bases are TGTGCCAGCAGTCCTGGACTCAATCAGCCCCAGCATTTT. The full variable domain, its missing parts supplied by reference TRBV14 and TRBJ1-5, is EAGVTQFPSHSVIEKGQTVTLRCDPISGHDNLYWYRRVMGKEIKFLLHFVKESKQDESGMPNNRFLAERTGGTYSTLKVQPAELEDSGVYFCASSPGLNQPQHFGDGTRLSIL.

The genes are TRBV6-6 and TRBJ1-2; TRBD1 matches at 8 bases. Germline trimming cut 5 bases from V and 4 bases from J; bases unmatched to any gene: 18. Per germline, CDR1 MNHNY and CDR2 SVGAGI (reference sequence). This CDR3 is 18 amino acids long. The chain's CDR3 is CASSPLSGAGGAGYGYTF. CDR3 nucleotides: TGTGCCAGCAGTCCACTCTCCGGGGCAGGGGGCGCGGGCTATGGCTACACCTTC.

The CDR3 DNA is TGTGCCAGCAGCCATACAGTTTTAAGGACAACGAACACTGAAGCTTTCTTT. It specifies CASSHTVLRTTNTEAFF. This chain links TRBV3-1 (or the pseudogene TRBV3-2) with TRBJ1-1; TRBD1 might be the D (5 bases). V was trimmed by 3 bases and J by 1 base, leaving 18 bases between them. From germline, CDR1 is LGHDT and CDR2 YNNKEL (reference sequence). The CDR3 runs 17 residues.

The rearrangement links TRBV4-3 to TRBJ2-1; a weak D match, TRBD2 (5 bases). Trimming took 5 bases from V and 4 from J, leaving 21 bases between them. Germline V gene sequence: CDR1 LGHNA, CDR2 YSLEER. CDR3 size: 17 residues. CDR3 sequence (DNA): TGCGCCAGCAGCGCAGAGGGAGTCGCCGGAATTTACAATGAGCAGTTCTTC. This codes for CASSAEGVAGIYNEQFF.

V is TRBV13 and J is TRBJ1-1, with TRBD1 identical over 8 bases. V shed 4 bases and J 3 bases; nucleotides not matched to a gene: 7. CDR1 PRHDT and CDR2 FYEKMQ come from the germline V gene (reference sequence). CDR3 length equals 15 residues. The CDR3 region has the DNA TGTGCCAGCAGCTCGGGACAGGACGGGTACACTGAAGCTTTCTTT. Translated: CASSSGQDGYTEAFF.

The chain carries TRBV6-1 and TRBJ1-2, with TRBD1 matching 7 bases. Trimming took 3 bases from V and 2 from J; bases not matched to a gene: 3. The CDR3 consists of 14 residues. CDR1 MNHNS and CDR2 SASEGT come from the germline V gene. The CDR3 DNA reads TGTGCCAGCAGTGATTGGACAGGAAACTATGGCTACACCTTC. Translating it yields CASSDWTGNYGYTF.

V gene TRBV30 combines with J gene TRBJ1-1; tentative D call: TRBD1 (6 bases). The CDR3 has 13 amino acids. Per the germline V gene, CDR1 is GTSNPN and CDR2 is SVGIG (reference sequence). The V end lost 0 bases, the J end lost 3 bases, and 8 bases lay between the germline ends. This CDR3 is CAWSVQGDTEAFF. The CDR3 bases are TGTGCCTGGAGTGTACAGGGAGACACTGAAGCTTTCTTT.

The V gene is TRBV6-5, the J gene TRBJ1-6; TRBD1 matches 7 bases. V lost 6 bases, J lost 7 bases, and 6 bases stayed unmatched. The CDR3 length is 14 residues. Germline CDR1 MNHEY, CDR2 SVGAGI. CDR3 in DNA: TGTGCCAGCAGGAGGGGACAGAAAAATTCACCCCTCCACTTT. This codes for CASRRGQKNSPLHF.

The chain couples TRBV6-5 to TRBJ2-7; no clear D gene. Germline-derived CDR1 and CDR2 are MNHEY and SVGAGI. CDR3 length: 13 amino acids. V was pared by 7 bases and J by 2 bases, with 12 bases between. DNA of the CDR3: TGTGCCAGCACGCGGCTATTCACCTACGAGCAGTACTTC. It is translated as CASTRLFTYEQYF.

The J gene is TRBJ2-7, the V gene TRBV6-2 or TRBV6-3; 7 bases are shared with TRBD1. Unmatched junction bases numbered 4, after V lost 6 bases and J lost 5 bases. The CDR3 loop spans 12 amino acids. Germline V gene sequence: CDR1 MNHEY, CDR2 SVGEGT. CDR3 DNA: TGTGCCAGCAGCCTACAGGGGCACGAGCAGTACTTC. It codes for CASSLQGHEQYF.

The V call is TRBV6-6, the J call TRBJ2-5; D is possibly TRBD1 (7 bases). Germline CDR1 reads MNHNY; CDR2 reads SVGAGI (reference sequence). V gave up 6 bases and J gave up 7 bases, with 12 bases separating them. This CDR3 spans 12 amino acids. CDR3 in amino acids: CASRRQGGTQYF. The CDR3 DNA sequence: TGTGCCAGCAGGCGACAGGGAGGGACCCAGTACTTC.

The rearrangement uses TRBV19 and TRBJ1-2; D uncertain. The ends were cut back, 3 bases at V and 1 base at J, with 12 bases in the middle. This CDR3 contains 15 residues. The germline CDR1 and CDR2 sequences are LNHDA and SQIVND (reference sequence). The CDR3 reads CASSMEKQHNYGYTF. The CDR3 DNA sequence: TGTGCCAGTAGTATGGAGAAACAACATAACTATGGCTACACCTTC.

This chain uses TRBV15 with TRBJ1-2, with 9 bases matching TRBD1. J was trimmed by 8 bases and V by 6 bases; bases with no gene match: 16. Germline-derived CDR1 and CDR2 are LNHNV and YYDKDF (reference sequence). The CDR3 is 16 residues long. CDR3 region: CATRAGTGKTRGGYTF. The CDR3 bases are TGTGCCACCAGAGCCGGGACAGGGAAGACCCGGGGAGGCTACACCTTC.

This rearrangement joins TRBV24-1 to TRBJ2-3; D remains unclear. Trimming removed 9 bases from V and 0 bases from J, with 18 bases in between. Germline V gene sequence: CDR1 KGHDR, CDR2 SFDVKD. CDR3 size: 16 residues. CDR3 amino acids: CATPMSVLGSTDTQYF. In nucleotides, the CDR3 is TGTGCCACCCCGATGTCGGTCCTAGGAAGCACAGATACGCAGTATTTT.

The genes are TRBV6-5 and TRBJ1-5; 9 bases align to TRBD1. The CDR3 consists of 14 residues. CDR1 is MNHEY, CDR2 SVGAGI, per germline. The junction had 1 base not matched to a gene; V was cut back by 5 bases and J by 2 bases. The CDR3 nucleotides are TGTGCCAGCAGTCGACAGGGGGGCAATCAGCCCCAGCATTTT. Its translation is CASSRQGGNQPQHF.

The chain uses TRBV4-3 and TRBJ2-1, with 11 bases identical to TRBD2. J lost 14 bases, V lost 3 bases, and 12 bases had no gene match. CDR1 LGHNA and CDR2 YSLEER come from the germline V gene. This CDR3 has 15 amino acids. In nucleotides, the CDR3 is TGCGCCAGCAGCCAGCATACCGGGACTAGCGGCCAAAAGTTCTTC. Translation gives CASSQHTGTSGQKFF.

This rearrangement joins TRBV5-4 to TRBJ2-2; D is uncertain. Between the trimmed V and J ends, which lost 4 bases and 0 bases, there was a span of 13 bases. Germline CDR1 SGHNT, CDR2 YYREEE (reference sequence). The length of the CDR3 is 16 residues. The CDR3 region has the DNA TGTGCCAGCAGCCGCTCCGGCAGGACGAACACCGGGGAGCTGTTTTTT. Translation gives CASSRSGRTNTGELFF.

V gene TRBV6-5 combines with J gene TRBJ2-3; D is undetermined. The CDR3 has 14 residues. V dropped 6 bases and J dropped 0 bases, with 10 bases sitting between them. Germline-derived CDR1 and CDR2 are MNHEY and SVGAGI. CDR3 nucleotides: TGTGCCAGCAGCTTGACACCTAGCACAGATACGCAGTATTTT. It translates to CASSLTPSTDTQYF.

The chain combines TRBV6-2 or TRBV6-3 with TRBJ2-7; possibly TRBD2 for D (6 bases). The germline V gene has CDR1 MNHEY and CDR2 SVGEGT. The germline V and J ends were trimmed by 5 bases and 9 bases, with 11 bases remaining between them. CDR3 size: 11 residues. CDR3 sequence: CASSTGVVQYF. In DNA form, the CDR3 reads TGTGCCAGCAGTACGGGGGTTGTGCAGTACTTC.

CDR3 coding DNA: TGTGCCAGCAGCGGGGACACCCGTGGCTACACCTTC. Translation: CASSGDTRGYTF. This chain uses TRBV9 with TRBJ1-2, with D possibly being TRBD1 (6 bases). Germline V gene sequence: CDR1 SGDLS, CDR2 YYNGEE. The CDR3 extends over 12 amino acids. The V gene lost 3 bases and the J gene lost 7 bases, with 10 bases spanning the gap.

The chain joins TRBV30 to TRBJ1-1; maybe TRBD1 (6 bases). V was clipped by 0 bases and J by 0 bases, with 14 bases between them. The V gene's germline CDR1 is GTSNPN and CDR2 SVGIG (reference sequence). The CDR3 has 16 residues. The CDR3 reads CAWSVIGQLMNTEAFF. CDR3 bases: TGTGCCTGGAGTGTAATTGGACAGTTGATGAACACTGAAGCTTTCTTT.